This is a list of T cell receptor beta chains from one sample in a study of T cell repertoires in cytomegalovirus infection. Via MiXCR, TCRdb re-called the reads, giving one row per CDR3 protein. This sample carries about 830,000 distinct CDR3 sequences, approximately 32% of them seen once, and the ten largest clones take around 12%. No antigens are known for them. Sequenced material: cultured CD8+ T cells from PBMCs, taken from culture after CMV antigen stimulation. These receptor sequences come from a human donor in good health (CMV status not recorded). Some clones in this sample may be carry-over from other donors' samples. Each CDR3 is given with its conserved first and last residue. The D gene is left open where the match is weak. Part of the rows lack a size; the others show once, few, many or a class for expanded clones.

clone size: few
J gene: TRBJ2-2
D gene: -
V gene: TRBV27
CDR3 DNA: TGTGCCAGCGAAGGGGACGGGACCGGGGAGCTGTTTTTT
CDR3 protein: CASEGDGTGELFF

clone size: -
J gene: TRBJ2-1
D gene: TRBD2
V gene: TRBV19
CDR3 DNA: TGTGCCAGTAGTAGTAGCGGGCTTGGGGGAATTGTGCAGTTCTTC
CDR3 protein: CASSSSGLGGIVQFF

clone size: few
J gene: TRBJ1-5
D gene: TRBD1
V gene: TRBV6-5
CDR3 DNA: TGTGCCAGCAGCTTGGGGCAGGGGGGGGGTCAGCCCCAGCATTTT
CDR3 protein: CASSLGQGGGQPQHF

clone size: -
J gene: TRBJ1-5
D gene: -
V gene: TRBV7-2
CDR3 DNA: TGTGCCAGCAGCTTAGGGGAGTATAGCAATCAGCCCCAGCATTTT
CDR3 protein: CASSLGEYSNQPQHF

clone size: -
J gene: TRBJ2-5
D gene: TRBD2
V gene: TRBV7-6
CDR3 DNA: TGTGCCAGCAGCTTAATGGGAGGGGACGGAGAGACCCAGTACTTC
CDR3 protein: CASSLMGGDGETQYF

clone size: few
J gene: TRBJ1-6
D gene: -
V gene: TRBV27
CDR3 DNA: TGTGCCAGCAGTTTCCCAGGCTTTTCACCCCTCCACTTT
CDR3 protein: CASSFPGFSPLHF

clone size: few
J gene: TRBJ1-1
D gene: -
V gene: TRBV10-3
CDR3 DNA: TGTGCCATCAGTGAGTCGGAGGTGAACACTGAAGCTTTCTTT
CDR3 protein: CAISESEVNTEAFF

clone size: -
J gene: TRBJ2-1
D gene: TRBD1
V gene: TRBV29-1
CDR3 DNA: TGCAGCGTTGAAGAGGACAGGGGGCGCATGAATGAGCAGTTCTTC
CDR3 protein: CSVEEDRGRMNEQFF

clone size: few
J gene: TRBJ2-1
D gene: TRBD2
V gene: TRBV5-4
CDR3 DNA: TGTGCCAGCAGCCTAGACGGACTAGCTAGTGATGAGCAGTTCTTC
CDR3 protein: CASSLDGLASDEQFF

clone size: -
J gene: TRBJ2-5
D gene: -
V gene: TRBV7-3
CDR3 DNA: TGTGCCAGCAGCTTAAGGCTTGGGAGCAAAGAGACCCAGTACTTC
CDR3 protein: CASSLRLGSKETQYF

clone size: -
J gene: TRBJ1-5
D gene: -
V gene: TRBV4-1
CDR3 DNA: TGCGCCAGCAGCCACCTGACAGGCAATCAGCCCCAGCATTTT
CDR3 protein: CASSHLTGNQPQHF

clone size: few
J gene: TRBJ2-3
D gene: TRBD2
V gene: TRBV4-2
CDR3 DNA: TGTGCCAGCAGCCATCTCATCTTTCGAGGACTAGCGGGGGCTAGCACAGATACGCAGTATTTT
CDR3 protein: CASSHLIFRGLAGASTDTQYF

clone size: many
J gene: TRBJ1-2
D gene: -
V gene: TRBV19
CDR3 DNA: TGTGCCAGTCGGGCTGTCGGAGACGGTTTTGGCTACACCTTC
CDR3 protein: CASRAVGDGFGYTF

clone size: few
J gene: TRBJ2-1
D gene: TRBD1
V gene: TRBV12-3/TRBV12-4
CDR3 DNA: TGTGCCAGCAGTTTTGAGGGACAGACGCAGTTCTTC
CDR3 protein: CASSFEGQTQFF

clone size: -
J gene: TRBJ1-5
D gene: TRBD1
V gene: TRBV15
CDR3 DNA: TGTGCCACCAGCGAAAGGGACAGGGGGCTTGGTCAGCCCCAGCATTTT
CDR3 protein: CATSERDRGLGQPQHF

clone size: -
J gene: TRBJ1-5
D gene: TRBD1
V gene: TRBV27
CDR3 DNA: TGTGCCAGCAGTAGGACAGGGGCTGAAAATCAGCCCCAGCATTTT
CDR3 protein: CASSRTGAENQPQHF

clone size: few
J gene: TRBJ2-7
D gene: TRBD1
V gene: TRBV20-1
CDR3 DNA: TGCAGTGCTAGAGATGGGACAGTAGGTCACGAGCAGTACTTC
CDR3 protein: CSARDGTVGHEQYF

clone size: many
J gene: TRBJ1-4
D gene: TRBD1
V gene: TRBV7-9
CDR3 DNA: TGTGCCAGCAGCACGACGACCCGGGACAGGGGGCAAACTAATGAAAAACTGTTTTTT
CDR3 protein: CASSTTTRDRGQTNEKLFF